One and the same sample provided the 28 T cell receptor beta chains below, sequenced in a study of shared clonotypes between healthy human individuals. The method was immunoSEQ multiplex PCR; TCRdb's version includes in-frame clones alone and lacks a portion of them. The table records about 2.3 million clones, roughly 92% of them present only once. The specimen sequenced was naive CD4+ T cells from PBMCs. The subset was: CD45RA+ positively selected. The receptors come from a man between 18 and 29 years old in good health. Some clones in this sample may be carry-over from other donors' samples.

This chain connects TRBV28 to TRBJ1-5; 9 nucleotides align to TRBD1. The CDR3 is made up of 14 amino acids. Germline V lookup: CDR1 MDHEN, CDR2 SYDVKM. The V and J ends lost 8 bases and 11 bases, in that order; junction bases with no gene match: 13. The CDR3 coding sequence is TGTGCCAGCCACGAGCGGGACAGGGAGTTGTCCCAGCATTTT. Amino acids: CASHERDRELSQHF.

V usage is TRBV7-2 and J usage is TRBJ2-7, with D possibly being TRBD2 (5 bases). The germline V gene encodes CDR1 SGHTA and CDR2 FQGNSA. V was pared by 1 base and J by 0 bases, with 13 bases between. The CDR3 extends over 16 amino acids. For the CDR3, the DNA is TGTGCCAGCAGCTTAGGGGTTTGGGAGAGCTCCTACGAGCAGTACTTC. Its translation is CASSLGVWESSYEQYF.

The chain uses TRBV21-1 and TRBJ1-2. TRBV21-1 is termed a pseudogene. The CDR3 is 10 amino acids. The CDR3 nucleotides read TGTGCCAGCAAAGACTATGGCTACACCTTC. It translates to CASKDYGYTF.

The CDR3 nucleotides read TGTGCCAGCAGTATCCGACAGGGGTCCTTGGAAAAACTGTTTTTT. Residues: CASSIRQGSLEKLFF. The chain is built from TRBV6-5 and TRBJ1-4; 8 bases align to TRBD1. This CDR3 region has 15 residues. CDR1 is MNHEY, CDR2 SVGAGI, per germline. V was pared by 5 bases and J by 8 bases, with 10 bases of the junction left unmatched.

The gene calls are TRBV5-4 and TRBJ1-3, with 11 bases that match TRBD1. The trim removed 3 bases at V and 2 bases at J, leaving 1 base unmatched. The germline V gene has CDR1 SGHNT and CDR2 YYREEE (reference sequence). The CDR3 is 15 residues long. The CDR3 loop reads CASSSGQGAGNTIYF. DNA for the CDR3: TGTGCCAGCAGCTCGGGACAGGGGGCTGGAAACACCATATATTTT. Variable domain in full (rest from reference TRBV5-4 and TRBJ1-3): ETGVTQSPTHLIKTRGQQVTLRCSSQSGHNTVSWYQQALGQGPQFIFQYYREEENGRGNFPPRFSGLQFPNYSSELNVNALELDDSALYLCASSSGQGAGNTIYFGEGSWLTVV.

The V call is TRBV28, the J call TRBJ1-2; TRBD1 aligns across 9 bases. The CDR3 covers 16 residues. The trim removed 6 bases at V and 7 bases at J, leaving 15 bases unmatched. Germline CDR1 MDHEN, CDR2 SYDVKM. The CDR3 loop is CASSRGTGKGLGGYTF. CDR3 sequence (DNA): TGTGCCAGCAGCCGAGGGACAGGGAAGGGCCTTGGTGGCTACACCTTC.

The gene calls are TRBV5-4 and TRBJ2-5; 13 nucleotides line up with TRBD2. This CDR3 is built from 16 residues. V lost 1 base to trimming and J lost 4 bases; unmatched junction nucleotides: 4. Germline-derived CDR1 and CDR2 are SGHNT and YYREEE (reference sequence). The CDR3 nucleotides are TGTGCCAGCAGCTTGAAACTAGCGGGAGGGGTAGAGACCCAGTACTTC. Encoded protein: CASSLKLAGGVETQYF.

This clone was observed a single time. V gene TRBV30 combines with J gene TRBJ1-3, with a tentative D call TRBD1 (5 bases). Trimming shortened V by 1 base and J by 2 bases, and 12 bases separated the two germline ends. The V gene's germline CDR1 is GTSNPN and CDR2 SVGIG (reference sequence). The CDR3 runs 15 residues. CDR3 residues: CAWSGGKGAGNTIYF. As DNA, the CDR3 is TGTGCCTGGAGTGGGGGGAAAGGGGCTGGAAACACCATATATTTT.

The rearrangement links TRBV28 to TRBJ2-4; D might be TRBD1 (6 bases). There are 13 residues in the CDR3. Germline values: CDR1 MDHEN, CDR2 SYDVKM. V lost 7 bases and J lost 3, with 10 bases in between. CDR3 protein: CASTGQGKNIQYF. The CDR3 nucleotides are TGTGCCAGCACGGGACAAGGCAAAAACATTCAGTACTTC.

The chain has TRBV10-3 and TRBJ2-7; maybe TRBD1 (6 bases). The CDR3 loop spans 14 amino acids. The germline V gene encodes CDR1 ENHRY and CDR2 SYGVKD. Trimming stripped 2 bases from V and 5 bases from J, with 13 bases between. The CDR3 DNA reads TGTGCCATCAGTGAGCTCGGCAGGGGCGACGAGCAGTACTTC. Residues: CAISELGRGDEQYF.

The chain combines TRBV5-4 with TRBJ2-7, with TRBD2 identical over 13 bases. The germline V gene has CDR1 SGHNT and CDR2 YYREEE (reference sequence). Trimming at V came to 4 bases and at J to 5 bases, leaving 9 bases not matched to a gene. The CDR3 contains 16 residues. As DNA, the CDR3 is TGTGCCAGCAGCGCCGGACTAGCGGGAGAGTATAACGAGCAGTACTTC. Translating it yields CASSAGLAGEYNEQYF. The whole variable domain, remainder taken from reference TRBV5-4 and TRBJ2-7, is ETGVTQSPTHLIKTRGQQVTLRCSSQSGHNTVSWYQQALGQGPQFIFQYYREEENGRGNFPPRFSGLQFPNYSSELNVNALELDDSALYLCASSAGLAGEYNEQYFGPGTRLTVT.

There are a few counts of this clone. This chain uses TRBV7-9 with TRBJ2-2; D uncertain. The CDR3 has 13 amino acids. Germline lookup yields CDR1 SEHNR and CDR2 FQNEAQ (reference sequence). Between the trimmed V and J ends, which lost 2 bases and 5 bases, there was a span of 6 bases. CDR3 DNA sequence: TGTGCCAGCAGCTTACTATTGACCGGGGAGCTGTTTTTT. This codes for CASSLLLTGELFF.

The chain has TRBV7-9 and TRBJ1-5; 8 bases fit TRBD1. Losses at the gene ends were 1 base for V and 13 bases for J; bases not matched to a gene: 12. Germline CDR1 and CDR2: SEHNR and FQNEAQ (reference sequence). This CDR3 is 15 amino acids long. CDR3 in amino acids: CASSLVGTGGESQHF. As DNA, the CDR3 is TGTGCCAGCAGCTTAGTGGGGACAGGCGGCGAATCTCAGCATTTT.

The rearrangement joins TRBV6-4 to TRBJ1-2, with TRBD1 matching over 9 bases. Germline V gives CDR1 MRHNA, CDR2 SNTAGT. V was clipped by 7 bases and J by 8 bases; unmatched bases: 14. The length of the CDR3 is 15 residues. As DNA, the CDR3 is TGTGCCAGCAAGCCCTCCCGGGACAGGGCTCGCGGCTACACCTTC. It specifies CASKPSRDRARGYTF.

In regard to this clone: Distinct nucleotide sequences in the sample also encode this CDR3. The CDR3 DNA follows: TGTGCCAGCAGTCTAAACTTGAACACTGAAGCTTTCTTT. Encoded protein: CASSLNLNTEAFF. The J gene is TRBJ1-1, the V gene TRBV28; D call uncertain. Trimming cost V 5 bases and J 0 bases, with 7 bases left between them. The CDR3 runs to 13 residues. CDR1 and CDR2 (germline): MDHEN, SYDVKM.

The genes are TRBV7-9 and TRBJ2-1; D uncertain. The CDR3 length is 14 residues. Germline V gene data show CDR1 as SEHNR and CDR2 as FQNEAQ (reference sequence). The V and J ends lost 2 bases and 0 bases respectively, with 5 bases between them. CDR3 bases: TGTGCCAGCAGCTTACGCAGCTCCTACAATGAGCAGTTCTTC. Its protein product is CASSLRSSYNEQFF. Full variable domain (missing parts from reference TRBV7-9 and TRBJ2-1): DTGVSQNPRHKITKRGQNVTFRCDPISEHNRLYWYRQTLGQGPEFLTYFQNEAQLEKSRLLSDRFSAERPKGSFSTLEIQRTEQGDSAMYLCASSLRSSYNEQFFGPGTRLTVL.

The J gene is TRBJ1-5, the V gene TRBV2; TRBD1 matches 9 bases. J gave up 6 bases and V 3 bases, and 6 bases lay outside the gene matches. Germline-derived CDR1 and CDR2 are SNHLY and FYNNEI. The CDR3 runs 15 residues. CDR3 DNA: TGTGCCAGCAGTGACTCCGGGACAGGGATTCAGCCCCAGCATTTT. It codes for CASSDSGTGIQPQHF.

The chain combines TRBV30 with TRBJ2-7, with 7 nucleotides matching TRBD1. CDR3 size: 11 residues. The trim removed 4 bases at V and 6 bases at J, leaving 3 bases unmatched. CDR1 GTSNPN and CDR2 SVGIG come from the germline V gene (reference sequence). The CDR3 loop is CAWTDRREQYF. CDR3 DNA: TGTGCCTGGACGGACAGGCGCGAGCAGTACTTC. Drawing the rest from reference TRBV30 and TRBJ2-7, the complete variable domain is SQTIHQWPATLVQPVGSPLSLECTVEGTSNPNLYWYRQAAGRGLQLLFYSVGIGQISSEVPQNLSASRPQDRQFILSSKKLLLSDSGFYLCAWTDRREQYFGPGTRLTVT.

Only one count was recorded for this clone. The rearrangement joins TRBV5-6 to TRBJ2-2; D might be TRBD2 (6 bases). The CDR3 length is 17 residues. Germline CDR1 and CDR2: SGHDT and YYEEEE. With 4 bases removed from V and 7 bases from J, the gap between germline ends came to 23 bases. CDR3 sequence reads: CASSQSRAPGVGGELFF. In DNA form, the CDR3 reads TGTGCCAGCAGCCAAAGCCGGGCCCCGGGAGTTGGCGGGGAGCTGTTTTTT. Variable domain in full (rest from reference TRBV5-6 and TRBJ2-2): DAGVTQSPTHLIKTRGQQVTLRCSPKSGHDTVSWYQQALGQGPQFIFQYYEEEERQRGNFPDRFSGHQFPNYSSELNVNALLLGDSALYLCASSQSRAPGVGGELFFGEGSRLTVL.

This chain uses TRBV2 with TRBJ1-5; D is uncertain. Trimming left V 4 bases short and J 7 bases short, with 11 bases between. CDR1 is SNHLY and CDR2 is FYNNEI in the germline V gene. The CDR3 is 13 amino acids. The CDR3: CASSGVGGQPQHF. CDR3 nucleotide sequence: TGTGCCAGCAGTGGGGTTGGCGGCCAGCCCCAGCATTTT.

The V gene is TRBV4-1, the J gene TRBJ1-2; TRBD1 is a possible D gene (6 bases). This CDR3 is 17 amino acids long. Trimming removed 1 base at V and 4 bases at J, with 19 bases between. CDR1 is MGHRA, CDR2 YSYEKL, per germline. The CDR3 reads CASSQAGRTGGGYGYTF. The DNA of the CDR3 is TGCGCCAGCAGCCAAGCTGGGAGAACCGGGGGCGGCTATGGCTACACCTTC.

This clone was observed once. The chain joins TRBV6-5 to TRBJ2-7; 7 bases match TRBD1. After removal of 6 bases from V and 0 bases from J, the junction contained 8 bases not matched to a gene. CDR3 length equals 15 residues. CDR1 is MNHEY and CDR2 is SVGAGI in the germline V gene. The CDR3 reads CASRTTGASSYEQYF. DNA for the CDR3: TGTGCCAGCAGAACTACAGGGGCGAGCTCCTACGAGCAGTACTTC.

About this clone: Other DNA sequences in the sample encode the same CDR3. This chain uses TRBV15 with TRBJ2-5; D may match TRBD1 or TRBD2 (6 bases each). This CDR3 is 14 amino acids long. V was cut by 6 bases and J by 0 bases, with 11 bases left in between. Germline lookup yields CDR1 LNHNV and CDR2 YYDKDF (reference sequence). The DNA for the CDR3 is TGTGCCACCAGTCGAGGGGGGAACCAAGAGACCCAGTACTTC. Amino acids: CATSRGGNQETQYF.

The rearrangement uses TRBV14 and TRBJ2-6; 7 positions agree with TRBD1. CDR1 is SGHDN, CDR2 FVKESK, per germline. J gave up 0 bases and V 4 bases, and 9 bases lay outside the gene matches. This CDR3 is built from 18 residues. In nucleotides, the CDR3 is TGTGCCAGCAGCCTCTTCCGGGACAGCCTCTCTGGGGCCAACGTCCTGACTTTC. It specifies CASSLFRDSLSGANVLTF. The full variable domain, in which reference TRBV14 and TRBJ2-6 provide the parts outside the CDR3, is EAGVTQFPSHSVIEKGQTVTLRCDPISGHDNLYWYRRVMGKEIKFLLHFVKESKQDESGMPNNRFLAERTGGTYSTLKVQPAELEDSGVYFCASSLFRDSLSGANVLTFGAGSRLTVL.

The chain joins TRBV29-1 to TRBJ2-2; D remains ambiguous. Trimming pared 4 bases from V and 3 bases from J, leaving 9 bases between. Germline values: CDR1 SQVTM, CDR2 ANQGSEA. The CDR3 runs to 13 residues. CDR3 in amino acids: CSVADPYTGELFF. The DNA for the CDR3 is TGCAGCGTTGCAGATCCCTACACCGGGGAGCTGTTTTTT.

For the CDR3, the DNA is TGTGCCAGCAGCCCGGACGAGACCCAGTACTTC. Its protein product is CASSPDETQYF. This chain connects TRBV7-2 to TRBJ2-5, with unresolved D. V was cut by 5 bases and J by 5 bases, with 6 bases left in between. CDR3 length: 11 residues. CDR1 SGHTA and CDR2 FQGNSA come from the germline V gene.

The genes are TRBV19 and TRBJ1-4, with 7 bases lining up with TRBD1. Germline CDR1 LNHDA, CDR2 SQIVND (reference sequence). The CDR3 is 16 amino acids. Trimming at V came to 9 bases and at J to 8 bases, leaving 18 bases not matched to a gene. The CDR3 sequence is CASIKRTGTRGEKLFF. The CDR3 DNA reads TGTGCCAGCATCAAGAGGACAGGTACACGAGGGGAAAAACTGTTTTTT.

V gene TRBV28 combines with J gene TRBJ1-2; no reliable D call. This CDR3 comprises 15 residues. V lost 2 bases, J lost 2 bases, and 12 bases lay in between. Germline-derived CDR1 and CDR2 are MDHEN and SYDVKM. The CDR3 DNA sequence: TGTGCCAGCAGTTTAAGATCTGTCGGAAACTATGGCTACACCTTC. Translating it yields CASSLRSVGNYGYTF.